The present T cell receptor beta chain was sequenced within a study of cytomegalovirus exposure and HLA in healthy donors. Across the study: Earlier, 100 million or so unique TCR beta sequences were recovered from approximately 180 million T cells by an analysis. Study-wide results and limits: Researchers reported in a later analysis that common viral pathogens appeared linked to several top clusters. CMV serostatus stood as the only immune exposure information on hand. Analysis was carried out at a later point, and it linked a missense DCLRE1C variant to TCR beta V- and J-gene trimming.

The CDR3 runs to 12 residues. Germline V gene lookup returns CDR1 SEHNR and CDR2 FQNEAQ (reference sequence). V shed 0 bases and J 11 bases; nucleotides not matched to a gene: 2. Of note for this clone: Its antigen is still unknown.

Both 60 Vbeta primers and 13 Jbeta primers went into the PCR. This table comes from immunoSEQ multiplex PCR, and its TCRdb copy is limited to in-frame clones, with some not included. The sample has about 190,000 clones; more than 65% are singletons. The chain uses TRBV7-9 and TRBJ1-1; TRBD1 agrees at 8 bases. Sample: PBMCs. The TCR comes from a man aged 40-49 years in good health and CMV-seropositive. The DNA for the CDR3 is TGTGCCAGCAGCTTAGCCGGACAGGGCGCTTTCTTT. It specifies CASSLAGQGAFF.